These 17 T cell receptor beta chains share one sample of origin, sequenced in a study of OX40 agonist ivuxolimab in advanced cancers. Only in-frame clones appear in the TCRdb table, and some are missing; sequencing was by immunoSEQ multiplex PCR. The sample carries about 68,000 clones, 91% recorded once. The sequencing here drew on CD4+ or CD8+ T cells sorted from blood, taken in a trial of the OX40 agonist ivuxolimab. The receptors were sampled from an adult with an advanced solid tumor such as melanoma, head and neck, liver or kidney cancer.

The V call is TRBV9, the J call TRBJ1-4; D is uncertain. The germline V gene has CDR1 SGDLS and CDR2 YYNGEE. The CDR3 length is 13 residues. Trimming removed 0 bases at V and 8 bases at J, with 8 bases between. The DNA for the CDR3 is TGTGCCAGCAGCGTAGGAGTTGGGGAAAAACTGTTTTTT. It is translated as CASSVGVGEKLFF. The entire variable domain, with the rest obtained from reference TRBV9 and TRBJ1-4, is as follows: DSGVTQTPKHLITATGQRVTLRCSPRSGDLSVYWYQQSLDQGLQFLIQYYNGEERAKGNILERFSAQQFPDLHSELNLSSLELGDSALYFCASSVGVGEKLFFGSGTQLSVL.

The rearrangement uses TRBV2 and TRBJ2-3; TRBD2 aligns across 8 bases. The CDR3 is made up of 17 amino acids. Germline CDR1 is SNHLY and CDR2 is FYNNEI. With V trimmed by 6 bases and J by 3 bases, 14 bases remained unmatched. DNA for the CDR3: TGTGCCAGCAGCCCATGGAGAGCGGGAGATGGTACAGATACGCAGTATTTT. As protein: CASSPWRAGDGTDTQYF.

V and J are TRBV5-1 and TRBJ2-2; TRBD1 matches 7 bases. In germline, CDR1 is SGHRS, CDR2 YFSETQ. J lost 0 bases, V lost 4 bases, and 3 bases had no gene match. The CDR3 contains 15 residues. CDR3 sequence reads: CASSVTGTNTGELFF. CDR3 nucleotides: TGCGCCAGCAGCGTGACAGGGACGAACACCGGGGAGCTGTTTTTT.

This CDR3 reads CASSQDPPNTEAFF. The CDR3 DNA reads as TGTGCCAGCAGCCAGGACCCCCCGAACACTGAAGCTTTCTTT. The chain combines TRBV7-8 with TRBJ1-1; no reliable D call. The germline gives CDR1 SGHVS, CDR2 FQNEAQ. CDR3 size: 14 residues. V lost 5 bases to trimming and J lost 1 base, with 11 bases between them. The whole variable domain, filled in from reference TRBV7-8 and TRBJ1-1, reads GAGVSQSPRYKVAKRGQDVALRCDPISGHVSLFWYQQALGQGPEFLTYFQNEAQLDKSGLPSDRFFAERPEGSVSTLKIQRTQQEDSAVYLCASSQDPPNTEAFFGQGTRLTVV.

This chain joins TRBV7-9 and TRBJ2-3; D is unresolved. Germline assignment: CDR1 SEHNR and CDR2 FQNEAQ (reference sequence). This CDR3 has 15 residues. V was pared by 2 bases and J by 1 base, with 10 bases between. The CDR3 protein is CASSLLLRGTDTQYF. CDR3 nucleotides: TGTGCCAGCAGCTTATTATTGCGCGGCACAGATACGCAGTATTTT. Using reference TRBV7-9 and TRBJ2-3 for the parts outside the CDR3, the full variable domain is DTGVSQNPRHKITKRGQNVTFRCDPISEHNRLYWYRQTLGQGPEFLTYFQNEAQLEKSRLLSDRFSAERPKGSFSTLEIQRTEQGDSAMYLCASSLLLRGTDTQYFGPGTRLTVL.

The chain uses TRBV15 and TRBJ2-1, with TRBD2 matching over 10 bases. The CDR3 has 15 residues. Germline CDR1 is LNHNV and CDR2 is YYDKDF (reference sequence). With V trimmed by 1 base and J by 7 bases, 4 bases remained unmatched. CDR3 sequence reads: CATSRASGSLNEQFF. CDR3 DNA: TGTGCCACCAGCAGAGCTAGCGGGAGTCTTAATGAGCAGTTCTTC.

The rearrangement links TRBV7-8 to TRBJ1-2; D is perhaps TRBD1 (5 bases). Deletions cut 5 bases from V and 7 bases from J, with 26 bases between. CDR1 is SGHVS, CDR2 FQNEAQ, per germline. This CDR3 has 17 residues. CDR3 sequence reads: CASSPGVSGTAIFGYTF. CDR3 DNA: TGTGCCAGCAGCCCCGGGGTCTCCGGGACCGCCATTTTTGGCTACACCTTC.

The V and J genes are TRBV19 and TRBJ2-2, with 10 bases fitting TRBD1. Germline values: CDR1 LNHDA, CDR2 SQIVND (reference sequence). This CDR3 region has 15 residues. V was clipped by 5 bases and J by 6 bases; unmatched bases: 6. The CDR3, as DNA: TGTGCCAGTAGTCACCGGGACAGGGGTTCCGGGGAGCTGTTTTTT. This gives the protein CASSHRDRGSGELFF.

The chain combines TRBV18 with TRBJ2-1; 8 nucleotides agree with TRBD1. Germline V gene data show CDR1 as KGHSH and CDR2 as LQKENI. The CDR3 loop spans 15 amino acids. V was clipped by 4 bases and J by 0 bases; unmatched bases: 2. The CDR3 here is CASSLDRGSYNEQFF. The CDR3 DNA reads TGTGCCAGCTCACTTGACAGGGGCTCCTACAATGAGCAGTTCTTC.

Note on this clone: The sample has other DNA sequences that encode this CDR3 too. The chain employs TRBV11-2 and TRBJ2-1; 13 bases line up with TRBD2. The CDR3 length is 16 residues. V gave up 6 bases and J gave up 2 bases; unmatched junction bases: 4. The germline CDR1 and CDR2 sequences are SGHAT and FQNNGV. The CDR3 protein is CASRRTSGSTYNEQFF. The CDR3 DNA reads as TGTGCCAGCAGGCGGACTAGCGGGAGCACCTACAATGAGCAGTTCTTC.

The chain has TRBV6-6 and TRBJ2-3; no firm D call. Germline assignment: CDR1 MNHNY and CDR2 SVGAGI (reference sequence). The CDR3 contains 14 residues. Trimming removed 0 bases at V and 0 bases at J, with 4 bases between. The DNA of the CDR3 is TGTGCCAGCAGTTACTCCTTCAGCACAGATACGCAGTATTTT. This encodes CASSYSFSTDTQYF.

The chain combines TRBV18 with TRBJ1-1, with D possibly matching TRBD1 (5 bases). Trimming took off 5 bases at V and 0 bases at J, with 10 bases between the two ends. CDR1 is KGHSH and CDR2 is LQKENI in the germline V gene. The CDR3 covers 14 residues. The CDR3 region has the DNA TGTGCCAGCTCAGAAGGACACCTGAACACTGAAGCTTTCTTT. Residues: CASSEGHLNTEAFF.

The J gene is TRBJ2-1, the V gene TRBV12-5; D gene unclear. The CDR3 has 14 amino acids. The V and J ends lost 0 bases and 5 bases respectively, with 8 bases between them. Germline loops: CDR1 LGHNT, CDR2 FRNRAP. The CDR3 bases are TGTGCTAGTGGTTTGGTAACAACTAACAATGAGCAGTTCTTC. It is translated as CASGLVTTNNEQFF.

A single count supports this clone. CDR3 nucleotides: TGTGCCAGCAGCTTAGATGGCAGGGGTAGCTCCTATAATTCACCCCTCCACTTT. Residues: CASSLDGRGSSYNSPLHF. The chain employs TRBV11-2 and TRBJ1-6; tentative D call: TRBD1 (6 bases). The CDR3 extends over 18 amino acids. V was clipped by 0 bases and J by 0 bases, with 12 bases between them. In germline, CDR1 is SGHAT, CDR2 FQNNGV. The whole variable domain, remainder taken from reference TRBV11-2 and TRBJ1-6, is EAGVAQSPRYKIIEKRQSVAFWCNPISGHATLYWYQQILGQGPKLLIQFQNNGVVDDSQLPKDRFSAERLKGVDSTLKIQPAKLEDSAVYLCASSLDGRGSSYNSPLHFGNGTRLTVT.

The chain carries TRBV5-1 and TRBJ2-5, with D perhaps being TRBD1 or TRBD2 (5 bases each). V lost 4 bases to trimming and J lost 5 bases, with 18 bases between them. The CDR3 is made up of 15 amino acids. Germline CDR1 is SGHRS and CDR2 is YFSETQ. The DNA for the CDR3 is TGCGCCAGCAGCCCCCGGGACCCGGCTGTGGAGACCCAGTACTTC. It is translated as CASSPRDPAVETQYF.

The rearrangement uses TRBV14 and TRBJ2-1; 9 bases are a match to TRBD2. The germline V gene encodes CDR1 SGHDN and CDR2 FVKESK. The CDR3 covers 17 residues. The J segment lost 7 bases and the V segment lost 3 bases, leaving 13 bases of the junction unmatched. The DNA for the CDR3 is TGTGCCAGCAGCCAGAATTTAGCGGGAGTCTTTAGAAATGAGCAGTTCTTC. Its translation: CASSQNLAGVFRNEQFF.

CDR3 DNA: TGTGCCAGCAGTGGGGACTACCTTCTCTACGAGCAGTACTTC. Its protein product is CASSGDYLLYEQYF. The gene calls are TRBV2 and TRBJ2-7; 7 bases agree with TRBD2. From germline, CDR1 is SNHLY and CDR2 FYNNEI. V lost 4 bases, J lost 3 bases, and 6 bases stayed unmatched. The CDR3 runs 14 residues.